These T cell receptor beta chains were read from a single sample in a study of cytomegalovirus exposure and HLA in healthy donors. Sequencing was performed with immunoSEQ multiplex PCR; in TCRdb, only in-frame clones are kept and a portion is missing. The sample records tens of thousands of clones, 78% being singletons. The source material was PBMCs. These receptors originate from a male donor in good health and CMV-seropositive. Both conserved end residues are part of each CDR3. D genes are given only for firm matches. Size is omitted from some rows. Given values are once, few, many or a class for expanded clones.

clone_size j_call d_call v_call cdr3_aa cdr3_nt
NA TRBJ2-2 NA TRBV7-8 CASSLVPSPTAGELFF TGTGCCAGCAGCTTAGTGCCTTCCCCAACGGCCGGGGAGCTGTTTTTT
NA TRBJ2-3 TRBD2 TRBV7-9 CASSLDWTSGTADTQYF TGTGCCAGCAGCTTAGATTGGACTAGCGGGACCGCAGATACGCAGTATTTT
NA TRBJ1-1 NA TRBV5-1 CASSLAEGFTEAFF TGCGCCAGCAGCTTGGCGGAGGGTTTCACTGAAGCTTTCTTT
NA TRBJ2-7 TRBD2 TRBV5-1 CASSLGLAGGKVLTYEQYF TGCGCCAGCAGCCTCGGACTAGCGGGAGGGAAAGTCCTAACCTACGAGCAGTACTTC
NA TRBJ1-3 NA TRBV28 CASSLGARSGNTIYF TGTGCCAGCAGTTTAGGGGCCCGCTCTGGAAACACCATATATTTT
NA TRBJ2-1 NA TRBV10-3 CAISESGGPYNEQFF TGTGCCATCAGTGAGTCAGGGGGACCCTACAATGAGCAGTTCTTC
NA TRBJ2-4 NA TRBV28 CASAGKGVAKNIQYF TGTGCCAGTGCGGGAAAAGGGGTAGCCAAAAACATTCAGTACTTC
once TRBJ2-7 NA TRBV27 CASVEGRPNEQYF TGTGCCAGCGTAGAGGGTCGGCCGAACGAGCAGTACTTC
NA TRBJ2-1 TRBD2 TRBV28 CASRILAGGNLEQFF TGTGCCAGCAGGATTCTAGCGGGAGGGAATCTCGAGCAGTTCTTC
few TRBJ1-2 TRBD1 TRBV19 CASGARGRDYGYTF TGTGCCAGTGGCGCGAGGGGGCGCGACTATGGCTACACCTTC
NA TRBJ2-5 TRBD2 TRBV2 CASSEAGGRGETQYF TGTGCCAGCAGTGAAGCTGGAGGGAGGGGAGAGACCCAGTACTTC
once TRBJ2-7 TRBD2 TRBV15 CATSTGGPLEQYF TGTGCCACCAGTACGGGAGGGCCTCTCGAGCAGTACTTC
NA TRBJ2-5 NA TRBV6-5 CASSYQGLETQYF TGTGCCAGCAGTTACCAGGGGCTGGAGACCCAGTACTTC
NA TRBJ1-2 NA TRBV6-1 CASGGGTHGYTF TGTGCCAGTGGGGGGGGCACCCATGGCTACACCTTC